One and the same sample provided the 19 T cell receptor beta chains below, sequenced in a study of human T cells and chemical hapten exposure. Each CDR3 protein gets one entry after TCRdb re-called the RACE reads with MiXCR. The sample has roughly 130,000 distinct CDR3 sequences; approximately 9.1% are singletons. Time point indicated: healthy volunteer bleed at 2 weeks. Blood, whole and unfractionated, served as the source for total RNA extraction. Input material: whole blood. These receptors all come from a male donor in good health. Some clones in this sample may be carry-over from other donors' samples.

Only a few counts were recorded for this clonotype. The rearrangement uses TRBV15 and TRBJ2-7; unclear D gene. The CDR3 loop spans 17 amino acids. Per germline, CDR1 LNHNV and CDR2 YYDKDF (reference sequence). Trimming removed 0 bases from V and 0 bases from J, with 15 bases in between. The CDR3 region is CATSRDVRWASSYEQYF. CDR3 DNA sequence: TGTGCCACCAGCAGAGATGTTAGATGGGCTAGCTCCTACGAGCAGTACTTC.

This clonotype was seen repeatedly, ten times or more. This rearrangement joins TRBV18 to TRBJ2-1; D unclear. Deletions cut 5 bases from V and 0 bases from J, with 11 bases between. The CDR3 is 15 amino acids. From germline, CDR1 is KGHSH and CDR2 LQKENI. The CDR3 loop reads CASSIPNHSYNEQFF. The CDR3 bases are TGTGCCAGCTCAATCCCTAACCACTCCTACAATGAGCAGTTCTTC.

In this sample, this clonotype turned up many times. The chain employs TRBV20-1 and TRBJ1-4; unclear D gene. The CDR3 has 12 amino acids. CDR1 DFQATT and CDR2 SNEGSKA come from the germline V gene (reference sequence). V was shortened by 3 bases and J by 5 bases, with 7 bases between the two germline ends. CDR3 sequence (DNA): TGCAGTGCTAGGACGGGAAATGAAAAACTGTTTTTT. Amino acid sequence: CSARTGNEKLFF.

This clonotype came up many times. This CDR3 reads CATSRRTASTDTQYF. CDR3 DNA sequence: TGTGCCACCAGCAGGAGGACTGCGAGCACAGATACGCAGTATTTT. The genes are TRBV15 and TRBJ2-3; D may be TRBD2 (5 bases). The ends were cut back, 3 bases at V and 0 bases at J, with 10 bases in the middle. Germline V CDR1 and CDR2: LNHNV, YYDKDF (reference sequence). The CDR3 spans 15 residues.

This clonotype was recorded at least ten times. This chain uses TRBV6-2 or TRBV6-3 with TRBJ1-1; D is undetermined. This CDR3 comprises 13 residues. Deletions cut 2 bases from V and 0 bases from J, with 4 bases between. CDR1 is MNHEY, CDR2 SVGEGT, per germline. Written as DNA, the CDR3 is TGTGCCAGCAGTTACGCAGTGAACACTGAAGCTTTCTTT. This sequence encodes CASSYAVNTEAFF.

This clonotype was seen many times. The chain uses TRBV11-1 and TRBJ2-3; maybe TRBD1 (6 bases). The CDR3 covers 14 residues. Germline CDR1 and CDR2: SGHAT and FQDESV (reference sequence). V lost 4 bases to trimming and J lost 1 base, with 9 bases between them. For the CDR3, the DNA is TGTGCCAGCAGCTCCAACAGGGGCACAGATACGCAGTATTTT. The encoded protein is CASSSNRGTDTQYF. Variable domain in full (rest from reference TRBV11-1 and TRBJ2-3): EAEVAQSPRYKITEKSQAVAFWCDPISGHATLYWYRQILGQGPELLVQFQDESVVDDSQLPKDRFSAERLKGVDSTLKIQPAELGDSAMYLCASSSNRGTDTQYFGPGTRLTVL.

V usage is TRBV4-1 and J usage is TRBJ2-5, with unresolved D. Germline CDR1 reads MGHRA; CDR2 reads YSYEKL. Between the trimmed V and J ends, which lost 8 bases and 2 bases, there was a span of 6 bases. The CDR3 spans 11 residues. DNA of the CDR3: TGCGCCAGCCAAGCTCAAGAGACCCAGTACTTC. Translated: CASQAQETQYF.

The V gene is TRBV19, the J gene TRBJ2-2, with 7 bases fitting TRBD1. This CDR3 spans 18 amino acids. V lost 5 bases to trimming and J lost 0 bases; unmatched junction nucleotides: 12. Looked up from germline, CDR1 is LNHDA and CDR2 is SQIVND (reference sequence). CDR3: CASSWDSRQDSNTGELFF. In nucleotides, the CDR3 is TGTGCCAGTAGTTGGGACAGCCGTCAGGATTCGAACACCGGGGAGCTGTTTTTT.

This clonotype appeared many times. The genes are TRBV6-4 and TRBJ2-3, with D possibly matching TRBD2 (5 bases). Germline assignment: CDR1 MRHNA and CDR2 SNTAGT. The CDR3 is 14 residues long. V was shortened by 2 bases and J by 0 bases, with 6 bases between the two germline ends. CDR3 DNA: TGTGCCAGCAGTGACACGGGGAGCACAGATACGCAGTATTTT. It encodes CASSDTGSTDTQYF.

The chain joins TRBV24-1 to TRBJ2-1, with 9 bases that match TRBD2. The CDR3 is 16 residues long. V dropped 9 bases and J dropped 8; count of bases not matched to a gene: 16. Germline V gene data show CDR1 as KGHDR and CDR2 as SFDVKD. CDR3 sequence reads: CATASSKLAGYDEQFF. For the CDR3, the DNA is TGTGCCACCGCCTCGAGCAAGCTAGCGGGATACGATGAGCAGTTCTTC.

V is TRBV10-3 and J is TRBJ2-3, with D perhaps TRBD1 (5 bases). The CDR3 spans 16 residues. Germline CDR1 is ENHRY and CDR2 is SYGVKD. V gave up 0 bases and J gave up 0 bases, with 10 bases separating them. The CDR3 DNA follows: TGTGCCATCAGTGAGTCGCGGACACTTAGCACAGATACGCAGTATTTT. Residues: CAISESRTLSTDTQYF.

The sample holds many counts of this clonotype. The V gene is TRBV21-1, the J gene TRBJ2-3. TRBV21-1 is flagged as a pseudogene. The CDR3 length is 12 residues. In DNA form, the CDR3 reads TGTGCCAGCAGCAATGGAAGGCAAAGGCAGTATTTT. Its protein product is CASSNGRQRQYF.

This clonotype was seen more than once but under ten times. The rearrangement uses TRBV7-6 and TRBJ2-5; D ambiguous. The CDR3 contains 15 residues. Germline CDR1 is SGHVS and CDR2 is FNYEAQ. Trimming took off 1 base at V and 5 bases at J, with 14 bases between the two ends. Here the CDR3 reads CASSLVSEDLETQYF. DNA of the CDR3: TGTGCCAGCAGCTTAGTGAGTGAGGACCTGGAGACCCAGTACTTC.

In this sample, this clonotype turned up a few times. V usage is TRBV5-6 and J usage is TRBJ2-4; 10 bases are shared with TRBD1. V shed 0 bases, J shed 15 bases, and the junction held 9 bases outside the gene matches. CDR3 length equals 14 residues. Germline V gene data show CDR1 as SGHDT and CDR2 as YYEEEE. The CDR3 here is CASSLVGGQGLGYF. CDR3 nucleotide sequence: TGTGCCAGCAGCTTGGTCGGGGGACAGGGGCTTGGGTACTTC.

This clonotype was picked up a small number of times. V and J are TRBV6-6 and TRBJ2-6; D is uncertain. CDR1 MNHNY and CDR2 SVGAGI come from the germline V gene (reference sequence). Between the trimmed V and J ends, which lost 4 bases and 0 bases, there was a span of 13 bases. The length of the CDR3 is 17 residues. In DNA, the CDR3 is TGTGCCAGCAGTTGGGCTAAGAGACTCTCTGGGGCCAACGTCCTGACTTTC. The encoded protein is CASSWAKRLSGANVLTF.

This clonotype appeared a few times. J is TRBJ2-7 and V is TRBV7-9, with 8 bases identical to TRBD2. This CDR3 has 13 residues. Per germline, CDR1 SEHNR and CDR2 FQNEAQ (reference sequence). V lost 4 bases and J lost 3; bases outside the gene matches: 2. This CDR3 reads CASSSGTSYEQYF. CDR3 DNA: TGTGCCAGCAGCTCGGGGACTAGCTACGAGCAGTACTTC.

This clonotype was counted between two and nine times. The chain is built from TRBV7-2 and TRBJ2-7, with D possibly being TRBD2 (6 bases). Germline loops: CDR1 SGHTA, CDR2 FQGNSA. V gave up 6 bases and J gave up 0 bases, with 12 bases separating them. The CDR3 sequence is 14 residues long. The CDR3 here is CASRRDRSSYEQYF. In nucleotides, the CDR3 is TGTGCCAGCAGGCGGGACCGTAGCTCCTACGAGCAGTACTTC.

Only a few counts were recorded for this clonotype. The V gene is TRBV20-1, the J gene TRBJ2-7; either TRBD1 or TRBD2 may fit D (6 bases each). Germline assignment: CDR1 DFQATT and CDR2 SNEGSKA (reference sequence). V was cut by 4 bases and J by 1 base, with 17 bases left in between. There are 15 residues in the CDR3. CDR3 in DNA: TGCAGTGCTACCTTAACGGGGGCCCCGTCCTACGAGCAGTACTTC. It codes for CSATLTGAPSYEQYF.

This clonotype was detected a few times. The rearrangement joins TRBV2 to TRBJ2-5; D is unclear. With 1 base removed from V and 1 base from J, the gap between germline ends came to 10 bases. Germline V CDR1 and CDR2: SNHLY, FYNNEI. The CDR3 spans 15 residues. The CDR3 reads CASSEVQLLQETQYF. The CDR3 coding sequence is TGTGCCAGCAGTGAAGTACAGCTTCTCCAAGAGACCCAGTACTTC.